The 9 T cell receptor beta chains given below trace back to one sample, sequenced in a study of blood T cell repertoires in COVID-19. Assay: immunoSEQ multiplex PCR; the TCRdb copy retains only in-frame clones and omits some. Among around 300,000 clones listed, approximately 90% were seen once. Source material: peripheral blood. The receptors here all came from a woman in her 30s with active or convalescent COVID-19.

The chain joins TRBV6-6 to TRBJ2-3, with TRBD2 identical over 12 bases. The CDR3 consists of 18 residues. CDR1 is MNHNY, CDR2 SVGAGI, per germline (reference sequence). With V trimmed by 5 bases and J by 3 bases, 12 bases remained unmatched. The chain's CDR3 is CASSLWGSTSGGTDTQYF. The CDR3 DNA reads TGTGCCAGCAGTCTATGGGGCTCGACTAGCGGGGGAACAGATACGCAGTATTTT.

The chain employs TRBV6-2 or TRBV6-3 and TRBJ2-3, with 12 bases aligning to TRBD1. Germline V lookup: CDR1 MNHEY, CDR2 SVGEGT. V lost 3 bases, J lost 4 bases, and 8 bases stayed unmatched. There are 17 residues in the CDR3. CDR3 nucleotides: TGTGCCAGCAGTTATAATCAGGGACAGGGGGCACCAGATACGCAGTATTTT. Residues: CASSYNQGQGAPDTQYF.

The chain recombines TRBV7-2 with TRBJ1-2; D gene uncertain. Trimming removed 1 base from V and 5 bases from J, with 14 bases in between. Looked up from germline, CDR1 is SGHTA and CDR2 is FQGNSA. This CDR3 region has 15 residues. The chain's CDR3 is CASSLGRVDEYGYTF. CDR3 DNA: TGTGCCAGCAGCTTAGGGAGGGTTGATGAGTATGGCTACACCTTC.

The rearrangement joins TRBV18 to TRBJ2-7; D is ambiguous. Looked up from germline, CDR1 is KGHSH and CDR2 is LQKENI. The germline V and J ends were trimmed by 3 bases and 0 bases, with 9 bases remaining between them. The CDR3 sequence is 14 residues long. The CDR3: CASSPQRSSYEQYF. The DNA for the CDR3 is TGTGCCAGCTCACCGCAAAGGAGCTCCTACGAGCAGTACTTC.

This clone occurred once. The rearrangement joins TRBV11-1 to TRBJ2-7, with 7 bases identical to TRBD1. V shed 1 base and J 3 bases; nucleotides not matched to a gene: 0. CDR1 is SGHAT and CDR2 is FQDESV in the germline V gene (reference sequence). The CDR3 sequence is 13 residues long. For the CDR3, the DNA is TGTGCCAGCAGCTTAGGGGACAGCTACGAGCAGTACTTC. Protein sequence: CASSLGDSYEQYF.

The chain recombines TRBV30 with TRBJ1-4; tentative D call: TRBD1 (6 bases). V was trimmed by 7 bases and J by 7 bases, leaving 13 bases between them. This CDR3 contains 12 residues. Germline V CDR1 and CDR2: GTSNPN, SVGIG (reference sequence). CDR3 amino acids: CAFSGDGEKLFF. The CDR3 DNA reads TGTGCCTTCTCAGGGGACGGTGAAAAACTGTTTTTT.

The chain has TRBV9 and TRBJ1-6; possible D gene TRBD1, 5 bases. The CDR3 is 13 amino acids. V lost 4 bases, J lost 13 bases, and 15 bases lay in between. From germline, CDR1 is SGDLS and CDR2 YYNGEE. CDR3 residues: CASSQGFGSPLHF. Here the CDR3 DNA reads TGTGCCAGCAGCCAGGGTTTTGGGTCTCCCCTCCACTTT.

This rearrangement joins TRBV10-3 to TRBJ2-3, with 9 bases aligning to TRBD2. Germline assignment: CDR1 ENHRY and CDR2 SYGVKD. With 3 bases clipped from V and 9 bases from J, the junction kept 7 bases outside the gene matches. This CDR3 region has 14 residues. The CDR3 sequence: CAISDAGGPGTQYF. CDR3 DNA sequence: TGTGCCATCAGTGACGCGGGGGGGCCAGGAACGCAGTATTTT.

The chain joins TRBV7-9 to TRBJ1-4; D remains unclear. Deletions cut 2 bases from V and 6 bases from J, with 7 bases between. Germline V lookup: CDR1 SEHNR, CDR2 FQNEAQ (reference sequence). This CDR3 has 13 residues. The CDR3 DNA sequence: TGTGCCAGCAGCTTACTGGCCTATGAAAAACTGTTTTTT. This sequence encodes CASSLLAYEKLFF.